The 21 T cell receptor beta chains reported below all come from one sample, sequenced in a study of OX40 agonist ivuxolimab in advanced cancers. The repertoire was sequenced with immunoSEQ multiplex PCR; TCRdb's copy has only in-frame clones and lacks some. In the table there are 35,000 to 45,000 clones, 60% to 85% of which are singletons. The source material was CD4+ or CD8+ T cells sorted from blood, sampled in a trial of the OX40 agonist ivuxolimab. These receptor sequences come from an adult with an advanced solid tumor such as melanoma, head and neck, liver or kidney cancer.

The chain combines TRBV5-1 with TRBJ1-1; TRBD1 might be the D (6 bases). V lost 3 bases, J lost 4 bases, and 16 bases lay in between. Germline V lookup: CDR1 SGHRS, CDR2 YFSETQ. The CDR3 length is 15 residues. In DNA form, the CDR3 reads TGCGCCAGCAGCTCGGGGGCCGGGTTCGTCACTGAAGCTTTCTTT. It yields the protein CASSSGAGFVTEAFF.

The chain links TRBV13 to TRBJ1-2; no definite D call. Germline CDR1 PRHDT, CDR2 FYEKMQ (reference sequence). V shed 1 base and J shed 8 bases, with 11 bases lying between them. This CDR3 is built from 13 residues. The CDR3 region has the DNA TGTGCCAGCAGCTTAGTGCCCCCCTCGGGCTACACCTTC. The encoded protein is CASSLVPPSGYTF.

The chain links TRBV7-2 to TRBJ2-1; D gene ambiguous. This CDR3 spans 12 amino acids. The V and J ends lost 5 bases and 10 bases respectively, with 12 bases between them. The germline V gene encodes CDR1 SGHTA and CDR2 FQGNSA. CDR3 region: CASSVRVGEQFF. The CDR3 DNA follows: TGTGCCAGCAGCGTACGGGTAGGAGAGCAGTTCTTC.

As concerns this clone: In the same sample, other DNA sequences code for this CDR3. The chain couples TRBV7-6 to TRBJ2-1; 12 bases fit TRBD2. V shed 5 bases, J shed 0 bases, and the junction held 5 bases outside the gene matches. CDR3 length: 17 amino acids. Germline lookup yields CDR1 SGHVS and CDR2 FNYEAQ. The CDR3 spells CASSLGTSGYSYNEQFF. The CDR3 DNA follows: TGTGCCAGCAGCCTCGGGACTAGCGGGTACTCCTACAATGAGCAGTTCTTC.

Concerning this clone itself: One junction end disagrees with the germline gene, perhaps due to a read error. V is TRBV6-6 and J is TRBJ1-5; possible D gene TRBD1, 6 bases. Germline V gene sequence: CDR1 MNHNY, CDR2 SVGAGI (reference sequence). This CDR3 spans 12 amino acids. CDR3: CASRGGQSGDYF. The CDR3 nucleotides are TGTGCCAGCAGAGGGGGGCAGTCGGGGGATTATTTT.

The J gene is TRBJ2-1, the V gene TRBV10-3; D gene ambiguous. V was shortened by 1 base and J by 5 bases, with 6 bases between the two germline ends. The CDR3 is 13 residues long. Looked up from germline, CDR1 is ENHRY and CDR2 is SYGVKD. The CDR3 protein is CAISEYRDNEQFF. In DNA form, the CDR3 reads TGTGCCATCAGTGAGTACAGAGACAATGAGCAGTTCTTC.

The chain joins TRBV5-1 to TRBJ2-7; either TRBD1 or TRBD2 may fit D (6 bases each). V was shortened by 4 bases and J by 3 bases, with 11 bases between the two germline ends. This CDR3 comprises 13 residues. Germline values: CDR1 SGHRS, CDR2 YFSETQ. CDR3 in DNA: TGCGCCAGCAGCCCGGGGGCGGTCTACGAGCAGTACTTC. It is translated as CASSPGAVYEQYF.

The rearrangement links TRBV10-2 to TRBJ1-2; D ambiguous. Per germline, CDR1 WSHSY and CDR2 SAAADI. The CDR3 has 13 amino acids. V lost 7 bases and J 6 bases, leaving 15 bases between the germline ends. CDR3 protein: CASTPTVVDGYTF. Here the CDR3 DNA reads TGCGCCAGCACCCCAACAGTGGTGGATGGCTACACCTTC.

This chain links TRBV7-2 with TRBJ2-3; 7 bases agree with TRBD2. Trimming removed 5 bases from V and 5 bases from J; junction bases left unmatched: 22. CDR3 length equals 19 residues. Per germline, CDR1 SGHTA and CDR2 FQGNSA. For the CDR3, the DNA is TGTGCCAGCAGCCGACGGCCGCCCCAATTGGCGGGAGTTTTAGATACGCAGTATTTT. Translation: CASSRRPPQLAGVLDTQYF.

This clone was counted a few times. This chain connects TRBV6-6 to TRBJ1-1, with 10 bases fitting TRBD1. Per the germline V gene, CDR1 is MNHNY and CDR2 is SVGAGI (reference sequence). The CDR3 is made up of 12 amino acids. V was clipped by 6 bases and J by 11 bases; unmatched bases: 6. CDR3 nucleotides: TGTGCCAGCAGCCCACGGGACAGGGGCGCTTTCTTT. Protein: CASSPRDRGAFF.

The chain recombines TRBV7-9 with TRBJ2-1; 10 bases line up with TRBD2. Germline values: CDR1 SEHNR, CDR2 FQNEAQ (reference sequence). After removal of 0 bases from V and 7 bases from J, the junction contained 9 bases not matched to a gene. CDR3 size: 17 residues. The DNA for the CDR3 is TGTGCCAGCAGCTTAGCGGTAGCTAGCGGGAGTGTAAATGAGCAGTTCTTC. Translating gives CASSLAVASGSVNEQFF.

This clone was recorded a few times. The rearrangement uses TRBV18 and TRBJ2-2; maybe TRBD2 (5 bases). The CDR3 runs to 15 residues. V shed 3 bases and J shed 4 bases, with 12 bases lying between them. Germline CDR1 KGHSH, CDR2 LQKENI. The CDR3 nucleotides read TGTGCCAGCTCACCCGTCGGAGGTCGCACCGGGGAGCTGTTTTTT. Protein: CASSPVGGRTGELFF.

In this sample, this clone is medium-sized. V gene TRBV4-3 combines with J gene TRBJ1-2; no reliable D call. Germline V gives CDR1 LGHNA, CDR2 YSLEER. V lost 0 bases and J 8 bases, leaving 13 bases between the germline ends. CDR3 length: 14 amino acids. The DNA for the CDR3 is TGCGCCAGCAGCCAAGATTTCGGGTCGATGGGCTACACCTTC. This codes for CASSQDFGSMGYTF.

The chain recombines TRBV6-1 with TRBJ2-1, with 10 bases that match TRBD2. This CDR3 contains 17 residues. Germline CDR1 is MNHNS and CDR2 is SASEGT. The J segment lost 2 bases and the V segment lost 2 bases, leaving 6 bases of the junction unmatched. In nucleotides, the CDR3 is TGTGCCAGCAGTGAATCCCTAGCGGGAGCGGCCTACAATGAGCAGTTCTTC. Its protein is CASSESLAGAAYNEQFF.

This chain connects TRBV5-1 to TRBJ1-1; D remains unclear. With 4 bases removed from V and 5 bases from J, the gap between germline ends came to 12 bases. CDR3 length: 13 residues. CDR1 is SGHRS, CDR2 YFSETQ, per germline. CDR3 DNA sequence: TGCGCCAGCAGCACACCGGTGGGGACTGAAGCTTTCTTT. Protein sequence: CASSTPVGTEAFF.

The chain carries TRBV18 and TRBJ1-2, with D perhaps matching TRBD1 (5 bases). Germline CDR1 reads KGHSH; CDR2 reads LQKENI. Trimming removed 2 bases at V and 0 bases at J, with 10 bases between. The CDR3 covers 15 residues. The CDR3 region has the DNA TGTGCCAGCTCACCAGAAAGGACACCTAACTATGGCTACACCTTC. Translation gives CASSPERTPNYGYTF.

V and J are TRBV7-2 and TRBJ1-3; 7 bases are shared with TRBD1. The V segment lost 3 bases and the J segment 9 bases; nucleotides outside the gene matches: 2. Germline CDR1 SGHTA, CDR2 FQGNSA. This CDR3 is 12 amino acids long. CDR3 region: CASSLDRLTIYF. The CDR3 DNA follows: TGTGCCAGCAGCTTGGACAGGCTCACCATATATTTT.

This CDR3 reads CASSLSDNYGYTF. Here the CDR3 DNA reads TGCGCCAGCAGCTTGTCGGATAACTATGGCTACACCTTC. The chain uses TRBV5-1 and TRBJ1-2; unclear D gene. CDR1 SGHRS and CDR2 YFSETQ come from the germline V gene. CDR3 length: 13 amino acids. The germline V and J ends were trimmed by 1 base and 1 base, with 5 bases remaining between them.

The count of this clone is one. The chain uses TRBV28 and TRBJ1-1; TRBD1 might be the D (5 bases). CDR1 and CDR2 (germline): MDHEN, SYDVKM. The V end was cut by 5 bases, the J end by 0 bases, with 19 bases between. The CDR3 spans 17 residues. The CDR3 DNA sequence: TGTGCCAGCAGTCCCTCCAAGGGGTCGGGGGTGAACACTGAAGCTTTCTTT. Translation gives CASSPSKGSGVNTEAFF.

This clone has only one observation. The chain combines TRBV15 with TRBJ2-3; perhaps TRBD2 as D (6 bases). This CDR3 has 17 residues. Trimming removed 0 bases from V and 0 bases from J, with 13 bases in between. Germline assignment: CDR1 LNHNV and CDR2 YYDKDF (reference sequence). CDR3 DNA: TGTGCCACCAGCAGAGATTGGGACTCTATTAGCACAGATACGCAGTATTTT. Translating it yields CATSRDWDSISTDTQYF.

This clone showed up just once. This chain links TRBV4-3 with TRBJ2-1, with a weak D call TRBD2 (5 bases). Trimming left V 1 base short and J 0 bases short, with 7 bases between. This CDR3 spans 15 amino acids. Germline assignment: CDR1 LGHNA and CDR2 YSLEER. CDR3 coding DNA: TGCGCCAGCAGCCAAGCGGGAAACTCCTACAATGAGCAGTTCTTC. This codes for CASSQAGNSYNEQFF.